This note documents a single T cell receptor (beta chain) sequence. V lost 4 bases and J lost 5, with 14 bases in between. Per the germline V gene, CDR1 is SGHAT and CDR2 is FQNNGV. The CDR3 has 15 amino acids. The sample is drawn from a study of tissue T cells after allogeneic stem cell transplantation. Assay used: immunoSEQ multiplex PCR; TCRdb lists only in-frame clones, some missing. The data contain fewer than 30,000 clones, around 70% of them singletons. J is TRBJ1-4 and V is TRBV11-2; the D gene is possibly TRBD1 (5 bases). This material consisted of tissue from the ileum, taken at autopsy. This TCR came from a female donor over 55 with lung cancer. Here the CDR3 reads CASSSWTLENEKLFF. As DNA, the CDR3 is TGTGCCAGCAGCTCCTGGACACTAGAGAATGAAAAACTGTTTTTT.